This TCR beta chain was documented in a study of CXCR3-negative and CXCR3-positive naive CD8 T cells. Regarding the study as a whole: Naive subsets were similarly diverse, while memory CD8+ repertoires were much less diverse. Memory cells diverged, while naive CXCR3-positive and CXCR3-negative cells had similar TRBV-TRBJ usage.

The authors prepared UMI-labeled TRB cDNA libraries by 5' RACE. For each CDR3 protein, TCRdb gives one entry from its re-call of the 5' RACE reads, without DNA. The ten most abundant clones cover around 2.5% of a sample with under 50,000 distinct CDR3 sequences. CD8+ T cell subsets were each sorted in triplicate, approximately 300,000 cells apiece. On this clonotype itself: Its antigen is not identified.

The CDR3 extends over 16 amino acids. Specimen: naive CXCR3- CD8+ T cells from blood. Subset in this sample: CD45RO-CCR7+CD27+CD95- naive CD8+ T cells lacking CXCR3 (TNR3-). The source is a human donor in good health. Some clones in this sample may be carry-over from other donors' samples. This chain links TRBV21-1 with TRBJ2-1; TCRdb picks TRBD1, but there is no DNA to check that call. TRBV21-1 constitutes a pseudogene. The CDR3 is CASSKNWSGVHNEQFF.